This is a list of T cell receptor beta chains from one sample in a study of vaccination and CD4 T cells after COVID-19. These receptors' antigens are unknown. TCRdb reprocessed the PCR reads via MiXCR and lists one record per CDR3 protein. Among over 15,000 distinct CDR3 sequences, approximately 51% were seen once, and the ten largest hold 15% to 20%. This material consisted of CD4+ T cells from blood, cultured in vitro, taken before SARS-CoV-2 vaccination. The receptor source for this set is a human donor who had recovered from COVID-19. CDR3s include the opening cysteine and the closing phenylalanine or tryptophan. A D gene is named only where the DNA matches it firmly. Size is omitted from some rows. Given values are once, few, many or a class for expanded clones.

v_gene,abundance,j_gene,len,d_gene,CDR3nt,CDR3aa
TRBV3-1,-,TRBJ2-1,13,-,TGTGCCAGCGCACGCGGGGCCGGCGATGAGCAGTTCTTC,CASARGAGDEQFF
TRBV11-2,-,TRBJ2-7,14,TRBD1,TGTGCCAGCAGCTCGCGACAGGGTTTCTACGAGCAGTACTTC,CASSSRQGFYEQYF
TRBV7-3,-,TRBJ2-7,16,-,TGTGCCTGGAGCCCCTATACCGGGCTCGGGCCCTACGAGCAGTACTTC,CAWSPYTGLGPYEQYF
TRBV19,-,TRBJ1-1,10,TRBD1,TGTGCCCCAAAGGAGGGGGCAGCTTTCTTT,CAPKEGAAFF
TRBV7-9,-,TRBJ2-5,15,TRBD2,TGTGCCAGCAACTCAGCGGGAGGGGGTCAAGAGACCCAGTACTTC,CASNSAGGGQETQYF
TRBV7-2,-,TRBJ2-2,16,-,TGTGCCAGCAGCCTAGCCCGGCGGAGAGACACCGGGGAGCTGTTTTTT,CASSLARRRDTGELFF
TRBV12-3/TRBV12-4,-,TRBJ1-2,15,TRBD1,TGTGCCAGCAGGCAGACAGGGACCTCTAACTATGGCTACACCTTC,CASRQTGTSNYGYTF
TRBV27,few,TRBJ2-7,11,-,TGTGCCAGCGGGAGGTCGAACGAGCAGTACTTC,CASGRSNEQYF
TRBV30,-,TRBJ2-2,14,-,TGTGCCTGGATGGGCTTTGCGAACACCGGGGAGCTGTTTTTT,CAWMGFANTGELFF
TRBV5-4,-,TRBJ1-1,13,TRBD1,TGTGCCAGCAGCTGGACAGGGAAGACTGAAGCTTTCTTT,CASSWTGKTEAFF
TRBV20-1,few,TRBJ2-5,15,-,TGCAGTGCTAGAGATAGGGGCTCGGGCGGGGAGACCCAGTACTTC,CSARDRGSGGETQYF
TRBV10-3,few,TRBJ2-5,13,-,TGTGCCATCAGTGACGGGGGCGGGGAGACCCAGTACTTC,CAISDGGGETQYF
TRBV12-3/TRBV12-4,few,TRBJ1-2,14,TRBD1,TGTGCCAGCAGTCCGGGACAGGTGACCTATGGCTACACCTTC,CASSPGQVTYGYTF
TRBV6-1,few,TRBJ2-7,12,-,TGTGCCGCAACGGGCTTATCCTACGAGCAGTACTTC,CAATGLSYEQYF
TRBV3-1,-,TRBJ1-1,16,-,TGTGCCAGCAGCCAAGATGGCAGCAGGATGAACACTGAAGCTTTCTTT,CASSQDGSRMNTEAFF
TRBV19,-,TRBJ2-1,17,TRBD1,TGTGCCAGTAGTATATTGAAGGGGACAGGGTCTTCCGATGAGCAGTTCTTC,CASSILKGTGSSDEQFF
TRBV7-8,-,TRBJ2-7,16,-,TGTGCCAGCAGCTTAACAAGCAAGCGAAACTCCTACGAGCAGTACTTC,CASSLTSKRNSYEQYF
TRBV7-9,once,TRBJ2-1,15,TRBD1,TGTGCCAGCAGCTTAGCGCGGGACAGGAACAATGAGCAGTTCTTC,CASSLARDRNNEQFF
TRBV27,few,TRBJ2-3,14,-,TGTGCCAGCCGACGAGCGGAGCTCACAGATACGCAGTATTTT,CASRRAELTDTQYF
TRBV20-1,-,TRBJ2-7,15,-,TGCAGTGCTAGTCCCGACATTAGTGGGTCCTACGAGCAGTACTTC,CSASPDISGSYEQYF
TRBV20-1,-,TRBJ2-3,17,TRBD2,TGCAGTGCTAGAGTAATTAGCGGGAGATGGGGCACAGATACGCAGTATTTT,CSARVISGRWGTDTQYF
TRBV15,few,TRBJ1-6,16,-,TGTGCCACCAGCGGCACCCAGGCAGGGTACCATTCACCCCTCCACTTT,CATSGTQAGYHSPLHF
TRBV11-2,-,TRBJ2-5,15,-,TGTGCCAGCAGCCATCCAGAGGGAACTCGAGAGACCCAGTACTTC,CASSHPEGTRETQYF
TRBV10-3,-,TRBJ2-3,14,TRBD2,TGTGCCACGAAAATACTAGCGGACACAGATACGCAGTATTTT,CATKILADTDTQYF
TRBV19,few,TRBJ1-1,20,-,TGTGCCAGTAGTATAGCCACGACCATCAGGGGAAGTCGGTTGATCACTGAAGCTTTCTTT,CASSIATTIRGSRLITEAFF
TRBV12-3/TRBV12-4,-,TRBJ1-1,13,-,TGTGCCAGCAGTTTAAAGCAGGGCCTTGAAGCTTTCTTT,CASSLKQGLEAFF
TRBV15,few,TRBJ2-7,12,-,TGTGCCACCAGCAGAACGGCGGGTGAGCAGTACTTC,CATSRTAGEQYF
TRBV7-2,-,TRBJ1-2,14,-,TGTGCCAGCAGCTTAGTTTCCCAGTTACCTGGCTACACCTTC,CASSLVSQLPGYTF
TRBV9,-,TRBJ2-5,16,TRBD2,TGTGCCAGCAGCGTAGGAGCTAGCGGGATACAAGAGACCCAGTACTTC,CASSVGASGIQETQYF
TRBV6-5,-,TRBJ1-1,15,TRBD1,TGTGCCAGCAGTTACCGGGGGACAGGGGGGAATGAAGCTTTCTTT,CASSYRGTGGNEAFF
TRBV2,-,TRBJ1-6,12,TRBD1,TGTGCCAGCAGTGATACAGGGGACACCCTCCACTTT,CASSDTGDTLHF
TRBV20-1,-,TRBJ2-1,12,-,TGCAGTGCTAGAAGGACAGCCAATGAGCAGTTCTTC,CSARRTANEQFF
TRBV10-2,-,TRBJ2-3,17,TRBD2,TGCGCCAGCAGAATGTCCACGACTAGCGGGAGTTCAGATACGCAGTATTTT,CASRMSTTSGSSDTQYF
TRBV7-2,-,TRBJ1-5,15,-,TGTGCCAGCAGCTTAGATGCAGCGGGGGCTCAGCCCCAGCATTTT,CASSLDAAGAQPQHF
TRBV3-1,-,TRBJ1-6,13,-,TGTGCCAGCAGCCGACCTGAGGGGTCACCCCTCCACTTT,CASSRPEGSPLHF
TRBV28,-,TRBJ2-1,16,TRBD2,TGTGCCAGCATCCCTGGGGGAGCGGGAGCTTTCAATGAGCAGTTCTTC,CASIPGGAGAFNEQFF
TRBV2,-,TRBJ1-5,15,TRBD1,TGTGCCAGCAGAAGACAGGGGGAGGGCAATCAGCCCCAGCATTTT,CASRRQGEGNQPQHF
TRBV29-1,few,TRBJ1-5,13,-,TGCAGCGTTGCTGGTCAGCCCAATCAGCCCCAGCATTTT,CSVAGQPNQPQHF
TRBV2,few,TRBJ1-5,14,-,TGTGCCAGCACCTACGTAGCGGTCGGTCAGCCCCAGCATTTT,CASTYVAVGQPQHF
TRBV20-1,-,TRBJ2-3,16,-,TGCAGTGCTAGAGGTGCAGGGGGGATGCCCACAGATACGCAGTATTTT,CSARGAGGMPTDTQYF
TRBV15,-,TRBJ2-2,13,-,TGTGCCACCTCGGGCCAAAACACCGGGGAGCTGTTTTTT,CATSGQNTGELFF